The 18 T cell receptor beta chains in this list originate from one sample, sequenced in a study of shared clonotypes between healthy human individuals. Clones were sequenced by immunoSEQ multiplex PCR, and TCRdb holds only the in-frame ones, with some missing. The table has approximately 1.5 million clones, approximately 98.5% seen once. The sequenced sample was naive CD4+ T cells sorted from blood. Subset described: CD45RA+ positively selected. The receptors shown here come from a man between 25 and 39 years old in good health.

The rearrangement joins TRBV6-5 to TRBJ2-5; no clear D gene. This CDR3 contains 12 residues. Germline-derived CDR1 and CDR2 are MNHEY and SVGAGI. V dropped 6 bases and J dropped 5 bases, with 10 bases sitting between them. The CDR3 loop reads CASRNVQETQYF. The CDR3 coding sequence is TGTGCCAGCAGGAACGTCCAGGAGACCCAGTACTTC.

This chain links TRBV5-1 with TRBJ2-7, with a tentative D call TRBD1 (6 bases). CDR3 size: 12 residues. Germline V gene sequence: CDR1 SGHRS, CDR2 YFSETQ. Trimming removed 1 base at V and 12 bases at J, with 14 bases between. The CDR3 nucleotides read TGCGCCAGCAGCTTGACACAGGGATTCCCGTACTTC. Residues: CASSLTQGFPYF.

As for this clone: In the same sample, other DNA sequences code for this CDR3. The V call is TRBV11-3, the J call TRBJ2-3, with unresolved D. Germline CDR1 reads SGHNT; CDR2 reads YENEEA. V was trimmed by 0 bases and J by 3 bases, leaving 7 bases between them. The CDR3 covers 14 residues. The CDR3, as DNA: TGTGCCAGCAGCTTAGATCCGGTAACAGATACGCAGTATTTT. It is translated as CASSLDPVTDTQYF.

This chain uses TRBV7-2 with TRBJ2-1, with 9 bases matching TRBD2. After removal of 6 bases from V and 6 bases from J, the junction contained 6 bases not matched to a gene. CDR1 and CDR2 from the germline V gene are SGHTA and FQGNSA. This CDR3 is built from 14 residues. The CDR3 DNA reads as TGTGCCAGCAGTTCCAGCGGGGGGCTCAATGAGCAGTTCTTC. Amino acids: CASSSSGGLNEQFF. Full variable domain (missing parts from reference TRBV7-2 and TRBJ2-1): GAGVSQSPSNKVTEKGKDVELRCDPISGHTALYWYRQSLGQGLEFLIYFQGNSAPDKSGLPSDRFSAERTGGSVSTLTIQRTQQEDSAVYLCASSSSGGLNEQFFGPGTRLTVL.

This clone was recorded only once. CDR3 sequence: CASRGEVSQPQHF. In DNA form, the CDR3 reads TGTGCCAGCAGGGGGGAGGTAAGTCAGCCCCAGCATTTT. The J gene is TRBJ1-5, the V gene TRBV6-1; D possibly corresponds to TRBD1 (5 bases). This CDR3 contains 13 residues. V lost 6 bases, J lost 6 bases, and 12 bases lay in between. CDR1 and CDR2 from the germline V gene are MNHNS and SASEGT.

This sequence joins TRBV7-9 and TRBJ2-4, with 11 bases aligning to TRBD2. The CDR3 extends over 14 amino acids. V shed 5 bases and J 7 bases; nucleotides not matched to a gene: 4. In germline, CDR1 is SEHNR, CDR2 FQNEAQ (reference sequence). CDR3 protein: CASSHSGRGNIQYF. The CDR3 DNA is TGTGCCAGCAGCCATAGCGGGAGGGGGAACATTCAGTACTTC.

J is TRBJ2-1 and V is TRBV9; the match to TRBD2 covers 10 bases. CDR1 and CDR2 from the germline V gene are SGDLS and YYNGEE. The CDR3 runs to 16 residues. Losses at the gene ends were 4 bases for V and 7 bases for J; bases not matched to a gene: 11. CDR3 sequence (DNA): TGTGCCAGCAGCCCTAGGGCTAGCGGGAGTTTTAATGAGCAGTTCTTC. Amino acids: CASSPRASGSFNEQFF.

V and J are TRBV5-1 and TRBJ2-3; perhaps D is TRBD1 or TRBD2 (6 bases each). V gave up 8 bases and J gave up 5 bases, with 18 bases separating them. Germline V gene lookup returns CDR1 SGHRS and CDR2 YFSETQ. CDR3 size: 14 residues. Here the CDR3 DNA reads TGCGCCAGTAGACTGCGGGACAATCAAGATACGCAGTATTTT. Translation gives CASRLRDNQDTQYF. The complete variable domain, with remaining parts taken from reference TRBV5-1 and TRBJ2-3, reads KAGVTQTPRYLIKTRGQQVTLSCSPISGHRSVSWYQQTPGQGLQFLFEYFSETQRNKGNFPGRFSGRQFSNSRSEMNVSTLELGDSALYLCASRLRDNQDTQYFGPGTRLTVL.

This clone was seen more than once but under ten times. V is TRBV28 and J is TRBJ1-2; D is unresolved. In germline, CDR1 is MDHEN, CDR2 SYDVKM. The CDR3 consists of 13 residues. V gave up 5 bases and J gave up 2 bases, with 9 bases separating them. The CDR3 loop reads CASSPSENYGYTF. CDR3 coding DNA: TGTGCCAGCAGTCCTTCGGAGAACTATGGCTACACCTTC.

This chain links TRBV18 with TRBJ1-5; D is unclear. The germline V gene encodes CDR1 KGHSH and CDR2 LQKENI. The CDR3 length is 13 residues. Trimming removed 4 bases from V and 5 bases from J, with 9 bases in between. Written as DNA, the CDR3 is TGTGCCAGCTCACTCGTGTTGGATCAGCCCCAGCATTTT. Translating gives CASSLVLDQPQHF. The variable domain in full, completed from reference TRBV18 and TRBJ1-5, reads NAGVMQNPRHLVRRRGQEARLRCSPMKGHSHVYWYRQLPEEGLKFMVYLQKENIIDESGMPKERFSAEFPKEGPSILRIQQVVRGDSAAYFCASSLVLDQPQHFGDGTRLSIL.

The chain joins TRBV5-1 to TRBJ1-4; weak D call: TRBD1 (5 bases). CDR3 length: 14 amino acids. The germline CDR1 and CDR2 sequences are SGHRS and YFSETQ. V lost 1 base and J 8 bases, leaving 12 bases between the germline ends. This CDR3 reads CASSLFQGGEKLFF. DNA of the CDR3: TGCGCCAGCAGCTTGTTTCAGGGCGGCGAAAAACTGTTTTTT.

V is TRBV14 and J is TRBJ2-7; a possible D gene is TRBD2 (6 bases). Trimming shortened V by 1 base and J by 7 bases, and 14 bases separated the two germline ends. CDR3 length: 14 amino acids. The V gene's germline CDR1 is SGHDN and CDR2 FVKESK. The CDR3 DNA sequence: TGTGCCAGCAGCCAAGCATATTGGGGGGTTGAGCAGTACTTC. This sequence encodes CASSQAYWGVEQYF.

V and J are TRBV6-1 and TRBJ1-5, with unresolved D. Germline V gene sequence: CDR1 MNHNS, CDR2 SASEGT. Trimming removed 8 bases at V and 4 bases at J, with 12 bases between. The CDR3 spans 13 residues. DNA of the CDR3: TGTGCCAGCGCAGACACCCTGAATCAGCCCCAGCATTTT. Its translation is CASADTLNQPQHF.

In DNA form, the CDR3 reads TGCGCCAGCAGCTATGGACAGGAGAACACCGGGGAGCTGTTTTTT. Translation: CASSYGQENTGELFF. This rearrangement joins TRBV5-1 to TRBJ2-2; 7 bases are shared with TRBD1. V lost 3 bases to trimming and J lost 1 base; unmatched junction nucleotides: 3. The CDR3 contains 15 residues. The germline V gene has CDR1 SGHRS and CDR2 YFSETQ.

Only one count was recorded for this clone. The rearrangement links TRBV5-6 to TRBJ2-7; no definite D call. Germline-derived CDR1 and CDR2 are SGHDT and YYEEEE. V lost 4 bases and J lost 0, with 11 bases in between. The CDR3 spans 14 residues. Here the CDR3 reads CASSNGPVSYEQYF. The CDR3 DNA follows: TGTGCCAGCAGCAACGGGCCAGTCTCCTACGAGCAGTACTTC.

The V and J genes are TRBV5-1 and TRBJ2-2, with 8 positions matching TRBD2. The CDR3 runs 18 residues. The ends lost 6 bases at V and 1 base at J; junction bases unmatched: 14. CDR1 is SGHRS and CDR2 is YFSETQ in the germline V gene. CDR3 sequence: CASTHRGSGGQNTGELFF. The CDR3 DNA follows: TGCGCCAGCACCCACCGGGGCAGCGGGGGACAGAACACCGGGGAGCTGTTTTTT.

The sample holds one count of this clone. The V and J genes are TRBV19 and TRBJ2-5; weak D call: TRBD2 (6 bases). CDR3 length equals 14 residues. V lost 5 bases and J lost 1, with 11 bases in between. Germline CDR1 LNHDA, CDR2 SQIVND (reference sequence). In DNA, the CDR3 is TGTGCCAGTAGTCGAGGACTACCCCAAGAGACCCAGTACTTC. Protein product: CASSRGLPQETQYF. Using reference TRBV19 and TRBJ2-5 for the parts outside the CDR3, the full variable domain is DGGITQSPKYLFRKEGQNVTLSCEQNLNHDAMYWYRQDPGQGLRLIYYSQIVNDFQKGDIAEGYSVSREKKESFPLTVTSAQKNPTAFYLCASSRGLPQETQYFGPGTRLLVL.

This clone came up once. The rearrangement joins TRBV9 to TRBJ1-1; 9 bases agree with TRBD1. The V segment lost 2 bases and the J segment 10 bases; nucleotides outside the gene matches: 6. CDR3 size: 13 residues. The V gene's germline CDR1 is SGDLS and CDR2 YYNGEE. CDR3 protein: CASSVGQGSVAFF. The CDR3 bases are TGTGCCAGCAGCGTGGGACAGGGTTCGGTAGCTTTCTTT.